This passage covers 7 T cell receptor beta chains from one sample sequenced in a study of OX40 agonist ivuxolimab in advanced cancers. Profiling relied on immunoSEQ multiplex PCR, and the TCRdb table lists in-frame clones only, not all of them. The sample lists 70,000 to 95,000 clones, around 87% occurring once. The sample here was CD4+ or CD8+ T cells sorted from blood, taken in a trial of the OX40 agonist ivuxolimab. The receptors were sampled from an adult with an advanced solid tumor such as melanoma, head and neck, liver or kidney cancer.

The genes are TRBV6-4 and TRBJ1-5, with 8 bases matching TRBD1. Germline V gene lookup returns CDR1 MRHNA and CDR2 SNTAGT. J lost 3 bases, V lost 2 bases, and 12 bases had no gene match. The CDR3 extends over 18 amino acids. The CDR3 DNA follows: TGTGCCAGCAGTGACGAGGACAGGGCCCAGGTTGTCAATCAGCCCCAGCATTTT. Its translation: CASSDEDRAQVVNQPQHF.

This chain connects TRBV6-1 to TRBJ1-3; 8 nucleotides align to TRBD1. In germline, CDR1 is MNHNS, CDR2 SASEGT. J lost 4 bases, V lost 4 bases, and 9 bases had no gene match. This CDR3 comprises 16 residues. The CDR3 region has the DNA TGTGCCAGCAGTGCCCCATGGACAGGGAGCGGAAACACCATATATTTT. Its translation is CASSAPWTGSGNTIYF.

The chain couples TRBV14 to TRBJ2-3; possible D gene TRBD2, 6 bases. Trimming left V 0 bases short and J 10 bases short, with 11 bases between. This CDR3 comprises 13 residues. Per the germline V gene, CDR1 is SGHDN and CDR2 is FVKESK. CDR3 nucleotides: TGTGCCAGCAGCCAAGATGGAAGGAGGGCGCAGTATTTT. As protein: CASSQDGRRAQYF.

The V and J genes are TRBV11-2 and TRBJ2-5; 9 nucleotides match TRBD1. Germline CDR1 and CDR2: SGHAT and FQNNGV. Trimming at V came to 1 base and at J to 5 bases, leaving 11 bases not matched to a gene. CDR3 length: 17 amino acids. This chain's CDR3 is CASSLVAGGQGKETQYF. The CDR3 DNA reads TGTGCCAGCAGCTTAGTAGCAGGGGGACAGGGAAAGGAGACCCAGTACTTC.

The chain recombines TRBV5-1 with TRBJ2-2, with 7 bases identical to TRBD1. The CDR3 length is 15 residues. V gave up 4 bases and J gave up 7 bases; unmatched junction bases: 10. CDR1 is SGHRS, CDR2 YFSETQ, per germline. CDR3 DNA sequence: TGCGCCAGCAGCATTCGACAGGGCGGTAGCGGGGAGCTGTTTTTT. This codes for CASSIRQGGSGELFF.

The chain carries TRBV18 and TRBJ1-2; TRBD1 matches 7 bases. The germline V gene encodes CDR1 KGHSH and CDR2 LQKENI. The V gene end was trimmed by 0 bases and the J gene end by 4 bases; junction bases not matched to a gene: 8. CDR3 length: 16 amino acids. Here the CDR3 reads CASSPPGSGTVYGYTF. The DNA of the CDR3 is TGTGCCAGCTCACCACCGGGATCCGGGACAGTCTATGGCTACACCTTC.

The chain is built from TRBV14 and TRBJ2-3; tentative D call: TRBD2 (6 bases). CDR3 size: 17 residues. The germline V gene encodes CDR1 SGHDN and CDR2 FVKESK. Trimming pared 2 bases from V and 2 bases from J, leaving 17 bases between. The CDR3 DNA follows: TGTGCCAGCAGCCAACTACGGGACTCGGACTACACAGATACGCAGTATTTT. Its protein is CASSQLRDSDYTDTQYF.